These T cell receptor beta chains were read from a single sample in a study of CD8 T cells in ankylosing spondylitis. MiXCR, applied by TCRdb to the 5' RACE reads, yields one record per CDR3 protein. The table records roughly 250,000 distinct CDR3 sequences, more than 9% of them present only once. The sample consisted of blood, either unsorted or a sorted T cell fraction (not recorded which). Source of these receptors: a male donor with ankylosing spondylitis or in good health (not recorded which). CDR3s include the opening cysteine and the closing phenylalanine or tryptophan. The D gene is left open where the match is weak. Where a row states a size, it is once, few, many or the class of an expanded clone; other rows omit it.

v_gene	d_gene	j_gene	abundance	CDR3aa	CDR3nt
TRBV11-2	TRBD1	TRBJ2-1	many	CASSRQGREQFF	TGTGCCAGCAGCCGACAGGGGAGAGAGCAGTTCTTC
TRBV3-1	NA	TRBJ1-4	few	CASSQGRQALEFF	TGTGCCAGCAGCCAAGGCAGACAGGCCCTGGAGTTTTTT
TRBV5-1	TRBD2	TRBJ2-3	NA	CASSSPSRTSGSLNTDTQYF	TGCGCCAGCAGCTCTCCGAGTCGGACTAGCGGGTCGCTTAACACAGATACGCAGTATTTT
TRBV27	NA	TRBJ2-1	many	CASSLYVLDLPHEQFF	TGTGCCAGCAGTTTATATGTACTAGACCTCCCTCATGAGCAGTTCTTC
TRBV20-1	NA	TRBJ1-2	NA	CSAPDLYPIYGYTF	TGCAGTGCTCCGGACCTTTACCCCATTTATGGCTACACCTTC
TRBV7-2	TRBD2	TRBJ2-3	many	CASSFSGGAGDTQYF	TGTGCCAGCAGTTTTAGCGGGGGGGCCGGGGATACGCAGTATTTT
TRBV12-3/TRBV12-4	NA	TRBJ2-5	many	CASSGNGGIQETQYF	TGTGCCAGCAGTGGCAACGGGGGCATCCAAGAGACCCAGTACTTC
TRBV6-1	TRBD2	TRBJ2-1	many	CASLDLAGGPNEQFF	TGTGCCAGCCTAGATCTAGCGGGAGGGCCCAATGAGCAGTTCTTC
TRBV4-2	NA	TRBJ2-1	NA	CASSQDRGWDEQFF	TGTGCCAGCAGCCAAGATCGTGGGTGGGATGAGCAGTTCTTC
TRBV10-3	TRBD2	TRBJ2-7	many	CAAQEAGGGNEQYF	TGTGCCGCCCAGGAGGCGGGAGGAGGAAACGAGCAGTACTTC
TRBV11-3	TRBD1	TRBJ1-2	NA	CASSVSGTGGVNYGYTF	TGTGCCAGCAGCGTGTCCGGGACAGGGGGAGTTAACTATGGCTACACCTTC
TRBV30	NA	TRBJ2-5	NA	CAWSGGGSIETQYF	TGTGCCTGGAGTGGGGGTGGGTCGATAGAGACCCAGTACTTC
TRBV18	NA	TRBJ1-6	many	CASSPGGASPLHF	TGTGCCAGCTCACCAGGAGGGGCCTCACCCCTCCACTTT
TRBV20-1	NA	TRBJ2-7	many	CSARDTVSYEQYF	TGCAGTGCTAGAGATACAGTGTCCTACGAGCAGTACTTC
TRBV7-2	NA	TRBJ2-5	NA	CASSLEGWTQYF	TGTGCCAGCAGCCTCGAGGGGTGGACCCAGTACTTC
TRBV10-3	TRBD2	TRBJ2-1	many	CAIRATSINEQFF	TGTGCCATCAGAGCGACTAGCATTAATGAGCAGTTCTTC
TRBV20-1	NA	TRBJ2-1	many	CSARDRRGSKAYNEQFF	TGCAGTGCTAGAGATAGGCGAGGCAGTAAGGCCTACAATGAGCAGTTCTTC
TRBV5-1	TRBD1	TRBJ2-7	many	CASSGQGASYEQYF	TGCGCCAGCAGCGGACAGGGGGCATCCTACGAGCAGTACTTC
TRBV6-1	TRBD1	TRBJ1-4	many	CASSDHGTVATNEKLFF	TGTGCCAGCAGTGACCATGGGACAGTCGCAACTAATGAAAAACTGTTTTTT
TRBV12-3/TRBV12-4	NA	TRBJ2-5	many	CASSTGMVETQYF	TGTGCCAGCAGTACAGGGATGGTTGAGACCCAGTACTTC
TRBV2	NA	TRBJ1-1	many	CASTQGVDTEAFF	TGTGCCAGCACCCAAGGGGTAGACACTGAAGCTTTCTTT
TRBV4-1	NA	TRBJ2-1	few	CASSPSAQQPYNEQFF	TGCGCCAGCAGCCCCTCAGCGCAGCAACCCTACAATGAGCAGTTCTTC
TRBV12-3/TRBV12-4	NA	TRBJ1-1	many	CASSLTAQNTEAFF	TGTGCCAGCAGCTTGACAGCCCAGAACACTGAAGCTTTCTTT
TRBV30	NA	TRBJ1-2	NA	CAWSLAGTVGCTF	TGTGCCTGGAGTCTTGCAGGGACGGTTGGCTGCACCTTC
TRBV6-1	NA	TRBJ1-2	many	CATSKDLGYGYTF	TGTGCCACCTCCAAGGATCTGGGTTATGGCTACACCTTC
TRBV6-4	NA	TRBJ2-2	many	CASGQNTGELFF	TGTGCCAGCGGACAGAACACCGGGGAGCTGTTTTTT
TRBV5-1	TRBD2	TRBJ2-3	many	CASSLRAGGTDTQYF	TGCGCCAGCAGCTTGCGAGCGGGGGGCACAGATACGCAGTATTTT
TRBV4-2	TRBD2	TRBJ2-1	many	CASSQEVGTSGYNEQFF	TGTGCCAGCAGCCAAGAGGTTGGGACTAGCGGGTACAATGAGCAGTTCTTC
TRBV12-3/TRBV12-4	TRBD2	TRBJ2-2	many	CASIGLAVNTGELFF	TGTGCCAGCATTGGACTAGCGGTGAACACCGGGGAGCTGTTTTTT
TRBV6-1	NA	TRBJ2-2	NA	CASRPRQVGELFF	TGTGCCAGCAGACCGAGACAGGTCGGGGAGCTGTTTTTT
TRBV10-3	TRBD1	TRBJ2-2	NA	CAISTRGQANTGELFF	TGTGCCATCAGCACTCGGGGACAGGCGAACACCGGGGAGCTGTTTTTT
TRBV5-5	NA	TRBJ1-5	many	CASSLYRTALSNQPQHF	TGTGCCAGCAGCTTGTACCGAACAGCCTTAAGCAATCAGCCCCAGCATTTT
TRBV5-1	TRBD1	TRBJ2-4	many	CASSRTGDERNIQYF	TGCGCCAGCAGCCGGACAGGGGATGAAAGAAACATTCAGTACTTC
TRBV5-1	NA	TRBJ2-2	NA	CVSSLDVGGGAGELFF	TGCGTCAGCAGCTTAGACGTGGGAGGCGGCGCCGGGGAGCTGTTTTTT
TRBV20-1	NA	TRBJ2-1	many	CSASGVYNEQFF	TGCAGTGCTAGCGGGGTATACAATGAGCAGTTCTTC
TRBV11-2	NA	TRBJ1-4	many	CASSPRREKLFF	TGTGCCAGCAGCCCTAGACGGGAAAAACTGTTTTTT
TRBV27	NA	TRBJ1-5	many	CASSLWGDGNQPQHF	TGTGCCAGCAGTTTATGGGGGGACGGCAATCAGCCCCAGCATTTT
TRBV4-2	NA	TRBJ2-3	many	CASSQDGLYTQYF	TGTGCCAGCAGCCAAGATGGGTTATATACGCAGTATTTT
TRBV18	TRBD1	TRBJ1-6	many	CASSPWDRGSNSPLHF	TGTGCCAGCTCACCATGGGACAGGGGCTCTAATTCACCCCTCCACTTT
TRBV2	NA	TRBJ2-7	few	CASSGGPSYREYF	TGTGCCAGCAGTGGGGGGCCTTCGTATCGAGAGTACTTC
TRBV28	NA	TRBJ2-3	many	CASSLHQAGTDTQYF	TGTGCCAGCAGTTTACATCAGGCGGGCACAGATACGCAGTATTTT
TRBV29-1	NA	TRBJ1-1	many	CSVGSREAFF	TGCAGCGTTGGGTCTAGGGAAGCTTTCTTT
TRBV25-1	TRBD2	TRBJ2-1	NA	CASSERSGVANEQFF	TGTGCCAGCAGTGAACGTAGCGGGGTTGCGAATGAGCAGTTCTTC